This T cell receptor (beta chain) originates from a study of tumor-infiltrating lymphocytes in primary liver carcinoma. Study-level results: The 250 largest clones made up significantly more of tumor than blood repertoires (p = 0.039).

From 450 to 550 ng total RNA, TCR beta cDNA was generated with a primer in the constant region. Libraries covering TCR beta were generated through three nested multiplex PCR rounds (using a slightly modified ARM-PCR). Researchers ran the first two PCR rounds for around 10 cycles each with TRBV1-TRBV30 forward primers and a C-beta reverse primer. MiXCR, applied by TCRdb to the multiplex PCR reads, yields one record per CDR3 protein. The sample lists approximately 60,000 distinct CDR3 sequences; 70% to 85% were seen once. In this sample, this clonotype turned up once. Its specificity is not known. At one end the junction does not follow the germline gene, possibly because of a read error. Between about 17 and 34 mg of unsorted bulk tissue served as the source from which RNA and DNA were co-extracted. Whichever tumor sample was examined, it had over 80% viable tumor cells. Germline V CDR1 and CDR2: SGHAT, FQDESV (reference sequence). The CDR3 covers 17 residues.

The clonotype comes from a man in his forties with primary liver carcinoma and hepatitis B virus infection. The material sequenced was liver tumor tissue from sampling region 2. Subset specified: tumor region T2, inferior pole. The rearrangement joins TRBV11-1 to TRBJ2-1; TRBD2 matches 14 bases. CDR3 sequence reads: CASGMGLAGEVDNEQFF. Written as DNA, the CDR3 is TGTGCCAGCGGCATGGGACTAGCGGGAGAAGTTGACAATGAGCAGTTTTTC.